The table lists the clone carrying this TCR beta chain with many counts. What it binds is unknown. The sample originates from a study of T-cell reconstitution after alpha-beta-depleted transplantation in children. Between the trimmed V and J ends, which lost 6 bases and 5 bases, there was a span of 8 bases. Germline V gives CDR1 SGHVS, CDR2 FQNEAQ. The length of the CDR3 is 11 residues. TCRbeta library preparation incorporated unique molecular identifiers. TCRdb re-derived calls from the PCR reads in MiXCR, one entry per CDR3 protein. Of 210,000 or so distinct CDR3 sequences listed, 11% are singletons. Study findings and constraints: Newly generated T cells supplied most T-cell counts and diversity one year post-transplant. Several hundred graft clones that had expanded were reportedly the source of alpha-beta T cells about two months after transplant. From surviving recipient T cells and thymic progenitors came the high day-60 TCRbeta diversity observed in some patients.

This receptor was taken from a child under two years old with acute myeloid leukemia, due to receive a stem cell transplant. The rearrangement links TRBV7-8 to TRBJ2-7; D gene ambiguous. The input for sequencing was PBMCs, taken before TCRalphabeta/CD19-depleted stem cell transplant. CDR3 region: CASRGLDEQYF. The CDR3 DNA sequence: TGTGCCAGCAGAGGCCTGGACGAGCAGTACTTC.